This T cell receptor (beta chain) was sequenced for a study of blood T cell repertoires in COVID-19. On the study more broadly: Acute-phase and convalescent COVID-19 samples originated in the United States, Italy and Spain. T cells, B-cell-depleted T cells, or PBMCs provided the cDNA or gDNA that served as material.

In the authors' methods: Cell counts per sample came from amplifying reference gene primers. Assay: immunoSEQ multiplex PCR; the TCRdb copy retains only in-frame clones and omits some. That table supplies the V and J calls and clone size; D and trimming were determined from the DNA. Among fewer than 300,000 clones listed, around 87% were seen once. The CDR3 loop spans 15 amino acids. V lost 2 bases to trimming and J lost 9 bases, with 20 bases between them. Germline CDR1 is SNHLY and CDR2 is FYNNEI. The receptor's source is a woman in her thirties or forties who had recovered from COVID-19. The sequenced material came from peripheral blood. The J gene is TRBJ2-7, the V gene TRBV2; tentatively, D is TRBD1 (6 bases). The CDR3 DNA reads TGTGCCAGCAGTGAATTGGGCAGGGGTGAATCTGGGCAGTACTTC. It yields the protein CASSELGRGESGQYF.